The 8 T cell receptor beta chains below all came from one sample that was sequenced in a study of cytomegalovirus exposure and HLA in healthy donors. Here immunoSEQ multiplex PCR was the method, and the copy in TCRdb shows in-frame clones only, minus some. The sample holds about 140,000 clones; 85% to 90% are singletons and the top ten take around 8%. Material for sequencing was PBMCs. The source is a woman younger than 35 in good health and CMV-seropositive.

This clone came up a few times. The chain links TRBV11-3 to TRBJ2-7; 7 bases line up with TRBD1. CDR3 length: 13 amino acids. Germline CDR1 is SGHNT and CDR2 is YENEEA. The J segment lost 7 bases and the V segment lost 3 bases, leaving 6 bases of the junction unmatched. CDR3 bases: TGTGCCAGCAGCTTCAGTAGGGGGCATGAGCAGTACTTC. This encodes CASSFSRGHEQYF.

Here the CDR3 DNA reads TGTGCCAGCAGTGAAAAGTATAGGCGGGGCTACGAGCAGTACTTC. It codes for CASSEKYRRGYEQYF. The gene calls are TRBV2 and TRBJ2-7; tentative D call: TRBD2 (6 bases). Germline values: CDR1 SNHLY, CDR2 FYNNEI. V gave up 2 bases and J gave up 3 bases, with 14 bases separating them. CDR3 length: 15 residues.

This clone was detected a few times. Sequence at one end of the junction differs from germline and may be a read error. The rearrangement joins TRBV6-5 to TRBJ2-7, with D unclear. This CDR3 spans 13 amino acids. Germline lookup yields CDR1 MNHEY and CDR2 SVGAGI. DNA of the CDR3: TGTGCCAGCAGTTACCGTGATGCCTATGAGCAGTACTTC. It yields the protein CASSYRDAYEQYF.

V gene TRBV11-2 combines with J gene TRBJ1-1; TRBD1 matches 9 bases. The CDR3 runs 15 residues. Unmatched junction bases numbered 5, after V lost 5 bases and J lost 1 base. In germline, CDR1 is SGHAT, CDR2 FQNNGV. The CDR3 DNA sequence: TGTGCCAGCAGCCCCCGGACAGGGGAGAACACTGAAGCTTTCTTT. Protein: CASSPRTGENTEAFF.

This rearrangement joins TRBV5-1 to TRBJ1-1; D not resolved. Germline V gene lookup returns CDR1 SGHRS and CDR2 YFSETQ. This CDR3 contains 14 residues. Trimming took 3 bases from V and 1 from J, leaving 10 bases between them. CDR3 DNA sequence: TGCGCCAGCAGCTCGTCCGGGAGGAACACTGAAGCTTTCTTT. The encoded protein is CASSSSGRNTEAFF.

The chain is built from TRBV18 and TRBJ1-1; TRBD1 agrees at 7 bases. The CDR3 totals 16 residues. Germline V CDR1 and CDR2: KGHSH, LQKENI. Losses at the gene ends were 2 bases for V and 3 bases for J; bases not matched to a gene: 9. The CDR3, as DNA: TGTGCCAGCTCACCAAATACAGGGGCTATGGACACTGAAGCTTTCTTT. Translation: CASSPNTGAMDTEAFF.

J is TRBJ1-3 and V is TRBV5-1, with D unresolved. Trimming took 1 base from V and 2 from J, leaving 7 bases between them. CDR1 is SGHRS, CDR2 YFSETQ, per germline. The CDR3 extends over 14 amino acids. The CDR3 bases are TGCGCCAGCAGCTTGTCCGGGGCTGGAAACACCATATATTTT. Protein sequence: CASSLSGAGNTIYF.

This clone appeared a few times. The chain employs TRBV28 and TRBJ1-5; 7 bases match TRBD1. The CDR3 loop spans 15 amino acids. Germline V CDR1 and CDR2: MDHEN, SYDVKM. V was clipped by 3 bases and J by 3 bases; unmatched bases: 5. In nucleotides, the CDR3 is TGTGCCAGCAGTTTGTACAGGGGCTCCAATCAGCCCCAGCATTTT. Protein product: CASSLYRGSNQPQHF. Based on the CDR3 plus reference TRBV28 and TRBJ1-5, the full variable domain is DVKVTQSSRYLVKRTGEKVFLECVQDMDHENMFWYRQDPGLGLRLIYFSYDVKMKEKGDIPEGYSVSREKKERFSLILESASTNQTSMYLCASSLYRGSNQPQHFGDGTRLSIL.